This T cell receptor beta chain originates from a study of blood T cell repertoires in COVID-19. Authors' processing steps: By means of reference gene primer amplification, nucleated cell counts were estimated. TCRdb's table, derived via immunoSEQ multiplex PCR, lists solely in-frame clones and lacks some. From that table come the V and J calls and clone size; the DNA was used to work out D and trimming. The sample holds 170,000 or so clones; roughly 88% are singletons and the top ten take approximately 7%. Participant ages covered roughly 18 to 89 years across about two dozen US areas. Before being deemed recovered, Cohort 3 donors had two negative PCRs, clearance, or symptom resolution. The clonotype comes from a woman aged 45 to 65 who had recovered from COVID-19. Sequenced sample: PBMCs or T cells enriched from blood (not recorded which).

Here the CDR3 reads CASSPQGRGTFF. CDR3 coding DNA: TGTGCCAGCAGCCCCCAGGGCAGGGGAACTTTCTTT. This sequence joins TRBV11-3 and TRBJ1-1, with TRBD1 as a possible D gene (6 bases). Trimming stripped 5 bases from V and 12 bases from J, with 16 bases between. Per germline, CDR1 SGHNT and CDR2 YENEEA. There are 12 residues in the CDR3.